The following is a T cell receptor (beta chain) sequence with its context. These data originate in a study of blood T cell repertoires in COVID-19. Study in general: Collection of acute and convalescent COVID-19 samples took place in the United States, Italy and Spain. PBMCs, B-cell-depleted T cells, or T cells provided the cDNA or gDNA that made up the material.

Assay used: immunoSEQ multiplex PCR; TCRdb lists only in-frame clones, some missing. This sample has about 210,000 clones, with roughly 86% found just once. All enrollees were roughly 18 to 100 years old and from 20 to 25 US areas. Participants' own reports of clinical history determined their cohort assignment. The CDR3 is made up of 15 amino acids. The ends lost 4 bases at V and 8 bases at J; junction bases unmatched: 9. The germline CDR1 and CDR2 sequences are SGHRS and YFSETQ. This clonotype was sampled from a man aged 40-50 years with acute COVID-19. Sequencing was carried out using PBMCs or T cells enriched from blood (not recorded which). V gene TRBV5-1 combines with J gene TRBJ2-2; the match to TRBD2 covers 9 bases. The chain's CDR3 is CASSKREAREGELFF. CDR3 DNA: TGCGCCAGCAGCAAGCGGGAGGCCCGTGAGGGGGAGCTGTTTTTT.